These 24 T cell receptor beta chains share one sample of origin, sequenced in a study of CD8 T cells in ankylosing spondylitis. Using its own MiXCR run on the 5' RACE reads, TCRdb lists one record per CDR3 protein. This sample carries about 25,000 distinct CDR3 sequences, just over 2.5% of them seen once, and the ten largest clones take 7.7%. The sequenced sample consisted of blood, either unsorted or a sorted T cell fraction (not recorded which). These receptor sequences come from a female donor with ankylosing spondylitis or in good health (not recorded which).

This clonotype was counted many times. The chain combines TRBV9 with TRBJ2-3; D tentatively reads TRBD1 or TRBD2 (6 bases each). CDR1 and CDR2 (germline): SGDLS, YYNGEE. The CDR3 has 16 amino acids. V was trimmed by 3 bases and J by 1 base, leaving 15 bases between them. CDR3 nucleotide sequence: TGTGCCAGCAGCGGGGGGGCGGGTCCAGGCACAGATACGCAGTATTTT. Translation gives CASSGGAGPGTDTQYF.

Many counts were recorded for this clonotype. The genes are TRBV9 and TRBJ2-1; D possibly uses TRBD1 or TRBD2 (5 bases each). With 4 bases removed from V and 3 bases from J, the gap between germline ends came to 14 bases. Per the germline V gene, CDR1 is SGDLS and CDR2 is YYNGEE. CDR3 length: 15 residues. For the CDR3, the DNA is TGTGCCAGCAGCCCCCAGGGACGATTCTACAATGAGCAGTTCTTC. Translation gives CASSPQGRFYNEQFF.

Ten or more counts support this clonotype. The J gene is TRBJ2-1, the V gene TRBV16; D unresolved. There are 12 residues in the CDR3. V was pared by 0 bases and J by 7 bases, with 4 bases between. Germline CDR1 and CDR2: KGHSY and FQNENV. The CDR3 loop reads CASSQSRNEQFF. For the CDR3, the DNA is TGTGCCAGCAGCCAATCGCGGAATGAGCAGTTCTTC.

This clonotype has a count of ten or more. The J gene is TRBJ1-6, the V gene TRBV9; 7 nucleotides match TRBD1. This CDR3 is 16 amino acids long. Germline lookup yields CDR1 SGDLS and CDR2 YYNGEE. The trim removed 2 bases at V and 7 bases at J, leaving 9 bases unmatched. CDR3 loop: CASSVTDRSGNSPLHF. CDR3 bases: TGTGCCAGCAGCGTGACGGACAGGTCCGGCAATTCACCCCTCCACTTT.

This clonotype has a count of ten or more. The chain carries TRBV9 and TRBJ2-2; D remains unclear. This CDR3 contains 14 residues. CDR1 is SGDLS, CDR2 YYNGEE, per germline. With 2 bases removed from V and 1 base from J, the gap between germline ends came to 6 bases. The CDR3 bases are TGTGCCAGCAGCGTTTGGGGGAACACCGGGGAGCTGTTTTTT. Protein product: CASSVWGNTGELFF.

In this sample, this clonotype turned up many times. CDR3 region: CASSSLAGGSNEQFF. The CDR3 coding sequence is TGTGCCAGCAGCTCACTAGCGGGAGGTAGCAATGAGCAGTTCTTC. This chain links TRBV9 with TRBJ2-1, with 12 bases identical to TRBD2. Trimming removed 4 bases from V and 6 bases from J; junction bases left unmatched: 5. The CDR3 extends over 15 amino acids. In germline, CDR1 is SGDLS, CDR2 YYNGEE.

This clonotype was picked up many times. The genes are TRBV9 and TRBJ2-1; 7 nucleotides match TRBD2. This CDR3 region has 17 residues. CDR1 is SGDLS, CDR2 YYNGEE, per germline. V dropped 4 bases and J dropped 1; count of bases not matched to a gene: 11. The CDR3 reads CASSPLMGGSSYNEQFF. CDR3 coding DNA: TGTGCCAGCAGCCCGCTCATGGGCGGGAGTTCCTACAATGAGCAGTTCTTC.

This clonotype was recorded at least ten times. The chain employs TRBV9 and TRBJ2-3, with D unclear. V lost 1 base and J lost 2, with 8 bases in between. The CDR3 is 14 residues long. Germline loops: CDR1 SGDLS, CDR2 YYNGEE. CDR3: CASSVKSNTDTQYF. Here the CDR3 DNA reads TGTGCCAGCAGCGTAAAGAGCAACACAGATACGCAGTATTTT.

This clonotype was seen at least ten times. The V and J genes are TRBV9 and TRBJ2-3; 7 bases map to TRBD2. In germline, CDR1 is SGDLS, CDR2 YYNGEE. J gave up 2 bases and V 0 bases, and 9 bases lay outside the gene matches. The CDR3 extends over 17 amino acids. The CDR3 sequence is CASSVAARAGTTDTQYF. The CDR3 coding sequence is TGTGCCAGCAGCGTAGCTGCGAGAGCGGGGACCACAGATACGCAGTATTTT.

The chain combines TRBV9 with TRBJ1-1; D call uncertain. The V gene's germline CDR1 is SGDLS and CDR2 YYNGEE. V lost 0 bases and J 2 bases, leaving 8 bases between the germline ends. CDR3 size: 14 residues. The CDR3 is CASSVAAGNTEAFF. CDR3 sequence (DNA): TGTGCCAGCAGCGTAGCCGCGGGAAACACTGAAGCTTTCTTT.

This clonotype occurred many times. This chain joins TRBV9 and TRBJ2-3, with D perhaps TRBD1 or TRBD2 (6 bases each). The CDR3 has 16 residues. Germline CDR1 SGDLS, CDR2 YYNGEE. V was clipped by 0 bases and J by 0 bases, with 11 bases between them. The CDR3 region has the DNA TGTGCCAGCAGCGTAGGGGGGGCCGCCAGCACAGATACGCAGTATTTT. Amino acid sequence: CASSVGGAASTDTQYF.

This clonotype appeared many times. The V and J genes are TRBV9 and TRBJ2-1; D assignment may be TRBD1 or TRBD2 (7 bases each). CDR1 is SGDLS, CDR2 YYNGEE, per germline. This CDR3 contains 15 residues. The CDR3 DNA reads as TGTGCTTCCCAAGCGGGGACAGAAATTTACAATGAGCAGTTCTTC. This sequence encodes CASQAGTEIYNEQFF. Full variable domain (missing parts from reference TRBV9 and TRBJ2-1): DSGVTQTPKHLITATGQRVTLRCSPRSGDLSVYWYQQSLDQGLQFLIQYYNGEERAKGNILERFSAQQFPDLHSELNLSSLELGDSALYFCASQAGTEIYNEQFFGPGTRLTVL.

This clonotype appeared many times. The chain combines TRBV9 with TRBJ2-2; a weak D match, TRBD2 (6 bases). V was cut by 0 bases and J by 0 bases, with 12 bases left in between. Germline-derived CDR1 and CDR2 are SGDLS and YYNGEE. The CDR3 contains 17 residues. This chain's CDR3 is CASSVAASAANTGELFF. DNA of the CDR3: TGTGCCAGCAGCGTAGCGGCTAGCGCCGCGAACACCGGGGAGCTGTTTTTT.

This clonotype came up many times. This sequence joins TRBV9 and TRBJ2-3, with D unclear. Trimming cost V 0 bases and J 5 bases, with 4 bases left between them. The germline V gene encodes CDR1 SGDLS and CDR2 YYNGEE. The CDR3 loop spans 12 amino acids. The CDR3 coding sequence is TGTGCCAGCAGCGTAGGGGGAGATACGCAGTATTTT. Encoded protein: CASSVGGDTQYF.

This clonotype was recorded at least ten times. Here the CDR3 DNA reads TGTGCCAGCAGCAACCCGGGGGTCACTGAAGCTTTCTTT. Translation: CASSNPGVTEAFF. The rearrangement uses TRBV9 and TRBJ1-1; D is possibly TRBD1 (5 bases). Germline CDR1 reads SGDLS; CDR2 reads YYNGEE. Trimming removed 4 bases at V and 4 bases at J, with 11 bases between. This CDR3 has 13 amino acids.

This clonotype was counted at least ten times. The chain is built from TRBV9 and TRBJ2-1; the match to TRBD1 covers 7 bases. CDR3 size: 15 residues. Germline-derived CDR1 and CDR2 are SGDLS and YYNGEE. V was clipped by 3 bases and J by 6 bases; unmatched bases: 9. CDR3: CASSASGGHLNEQFF. CDR3 nucleotides: TGTGCCAGCAGCGCCTCAGGGGGACACCTCAATGAGCAGTTCTTC.

Ten or more counts support this clonotype. The V and J genes are TRBV9 and TRBJ1-2; D possibly corresponds to TRBD1 (6 bases). V lost 3 bases and J lost 4, with 19 bases in between. This CDR3 has 16 amino acids. CDR1 and CDR2 (germline): SGDLS, YYNGEE. The CDR3 loop reads CASSEYQQGGTYGYTF. The CDR3 region has the DNA TGTGCCAGCAGCGAATATCAACAGGGAGGGACCTATGGCTACACCTTC.

This clonotype was seen ten or more times. V and J are TRBV9 and TRBJ2-1; TRBD2 matches 9 bases. Looked up from germline, CDR1 is SGDLS and CDR2 is YYNGEE. The CDR3 sequence is 15 residues long. V gave up 5 bases and J gave up 0 bases; unmatched junction bases: 3. The CDR3 DNA follows: TGTGCCAGCAGTTTTAGCGGGAGCTCCTACAATGAGCAGTTCTTC. Translated, it gives CASSFSGSSYNEQFF.

The sample holds many counts of this clonotype. This chain links TRBV9 with TRBJ2-1, with D perhaps matching TRBD1 or TRBD2 (6 bases each). CDR1 and CDR2 from the germline V gene are SGDLS and YYNGEE. The CDR3 runs 15 residues. With 3 bases removed from V and 4 bases from J, the gap between germline ends came to 14 bases. The CDR3 spells CASSGGGQSYNEQFF. CDR3 nucleotides: TGTGCCAGCAGCGGAGGGGGGCAGTCATACAATGAGCAGTTCTTC.

This clonotype was recorded at least ten times. The chain joins TRBV9 to TRBJ1-1; D uncertain. CDR1 and CDR2 from the germline V gene are SGDLS and YYNGEE. V dropped 0 bases and J dropped 0 bases, with 12 bases sitting between them. The CDR3 loop spans 16 amino acids. The CDR3 region has the DNA TGTGCCAGCAGCGTAGGAGTTGGACGGGTGAACACTGAAGCTTTCTTT. Encoded protein: CASSVGVGRVNTEAFF.

This clonotype was observed many times. This chain uses TRBV9 with TRBJ2-3; D call uncertain. The germline CDR1 and CDR2 sequences are SGDLS and YYNGEE. With 0 bases removed from V and 6 bases from J, the gap between germline ends came to 5 bases. The CDR3 is 12 amino acids. CDR3 loop: CASSVDRDTQYF. The CDR3, as DNA: TGTGCCAGCAGCGTAGATCGGGATACGCAGTATTTT.

The table lists this clonotype with many counts. This sequence joins TRBV9 and TRBJ2-1; no clear D. The CDR3 length is 13 residues. Trimming cost V 0 bases and J 9 bases, with 10 bases left between them. Germline CDR1 reads SGDLS; CDR2 reads YYNGEE. In DNA form, the CDR3 reads TGTGCCAGCAGCGTAGCGGCGAGTCGTGAGCAGTTCTTC. This sequence encodes CASSVAASREQFF.

This clonotype was counted many times. The CDR3 reads CASSAFPSSYEQYF. Written as DNA, the CDR3 is TGTGCCAGCAGCGCCTTTCCCTCTTCCTACGAGCAGTACTTC. The chain uses TRBV9 and TRBJ2-7; D gene ambiguous. Trimming stripped 3 bases from V and 1 base from J, with 11 bases between. The CDR3 runs to 14 residues. Per germline, CDR1 SGDLS and CDR2 YYNGEE.

This clonotype was observed many times. The V gene is TRBV9, the J gene TRBJ2-3; TRBD2 aligns across 10 bases. Germline trimming cut 1 base from V and 6 bases from J; bases unmatched to any gene: 8. Per the germline V gene, CDR1 is SGDLS and CDR2 is YYNGEE. The CDR3 has 16 residues. This chain's CDR3 is CASSVTSGVEGDTQYF. CDR3 DNA sequence: TGTGCCAGCAGCGTAACTAGCGGGGTAGAGGGCGATACGCAGTATTTT.